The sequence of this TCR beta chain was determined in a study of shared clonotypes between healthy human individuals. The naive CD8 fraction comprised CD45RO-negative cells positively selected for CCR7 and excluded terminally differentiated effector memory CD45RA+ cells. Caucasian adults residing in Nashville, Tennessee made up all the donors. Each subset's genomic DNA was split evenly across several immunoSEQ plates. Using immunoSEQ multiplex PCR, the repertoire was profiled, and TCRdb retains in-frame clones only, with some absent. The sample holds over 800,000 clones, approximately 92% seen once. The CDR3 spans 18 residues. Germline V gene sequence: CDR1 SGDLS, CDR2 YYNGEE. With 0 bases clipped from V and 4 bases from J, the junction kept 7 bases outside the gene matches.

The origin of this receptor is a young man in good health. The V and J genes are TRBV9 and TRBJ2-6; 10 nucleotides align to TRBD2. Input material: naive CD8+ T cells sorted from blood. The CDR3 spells CASSVGLAGALGANVLTF. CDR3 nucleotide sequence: TGTGCCAGCAGCGTAGGGCTAGCGGGAGCACTGGGGGCCAACGTCCTGACTTTC. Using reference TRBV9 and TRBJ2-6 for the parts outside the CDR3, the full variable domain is DSGVTQTPKHLITATGQRVTLRCSPRSGDLSVYWYQQSLDQGLQFLIQYYNGEERAKGNILERFSAQQFPDLHSELNLSSLELGDSALYFCASSVGLAGALGANVLTFGAGSRLTVL.